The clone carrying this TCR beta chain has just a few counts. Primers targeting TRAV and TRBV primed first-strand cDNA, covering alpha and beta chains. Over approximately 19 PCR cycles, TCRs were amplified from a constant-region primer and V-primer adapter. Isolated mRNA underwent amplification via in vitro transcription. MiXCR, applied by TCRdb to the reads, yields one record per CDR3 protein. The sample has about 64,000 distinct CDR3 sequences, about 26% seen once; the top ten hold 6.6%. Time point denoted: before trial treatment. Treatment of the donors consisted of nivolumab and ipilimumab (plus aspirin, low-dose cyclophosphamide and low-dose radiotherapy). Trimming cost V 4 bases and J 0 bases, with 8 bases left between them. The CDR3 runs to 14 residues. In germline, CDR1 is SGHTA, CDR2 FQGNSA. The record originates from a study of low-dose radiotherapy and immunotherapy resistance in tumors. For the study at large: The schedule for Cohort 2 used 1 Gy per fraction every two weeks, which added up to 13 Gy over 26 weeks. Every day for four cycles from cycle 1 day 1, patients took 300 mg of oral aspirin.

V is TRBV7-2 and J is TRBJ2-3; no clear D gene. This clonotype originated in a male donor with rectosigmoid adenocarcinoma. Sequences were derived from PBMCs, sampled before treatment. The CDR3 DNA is TGTGCCAGCAGCTCGGCCGGTAGCACAGATACGCAGTATTTT. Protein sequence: CASSSAGSTDTQYF.